Listed here are 27 T cell receptor beta chains from one sample, sequenced in a study of blood T cell repertoires in COVID-19. Sequenced by immunoSEQ multiplex PCR; TCRdb stores in-frame clones only, minus some. The sample includes more than 85,000 clones, roughly 87% of them seen just once. Sequenced material: peripheral blood. The receptors come from a human donor in a cohort sampled during active COVID-19.

The CDR3 is CSAHTASGNTIYF. The CDR3 DNA is TGCAGCGCGCACACAGCCTCTGGAAACACCATATATTTT. V gene TRBV29-1 combines with J gene TRBJ1-3; D uncertain. The CDR3 sequence is 13 residues long. Germline CDR1 is SQVTM and CDR2 is ANQGSEA. V was clipped by 7 bases and J by 0 bases, with 10 bases between them. Looking up the rest from reference TRBV29-1 and TRBJ1-3 gives the full variable domain: SAVISQKPSRDICQRGTSLTIQCQVDSQVTMMFWYRQQPGQSLTLIATANQGSEATYESGFVIDKFPISRPNLTFSTLTVSNMSPEDSSIYLCSAHTASGNTIYFGEGSWLTVV.

The J gene is TRBJ1-4, the V gene TRBV27; D not resolved. CDR1 and CDR2 from the germline V gene are MNHEY and SMNVEV (reference sequence). This CDR3 is built from 15 residues. V was shortened by 0 bases and J by 6 bases, with 11 bases between the two germline ends. CDR3 in amino acids: CASSLSSLLDEKLFF. The CDR3 DNA is TGTGCCAGCAGTTTATCGAGCCTTTTAGATGAAAAACTGTTTTTT.

The chain joins TRBV5-1 to TRBJ1-1; TRBD1 might be the D (5 bases). CDR1 is SGHRS, CDR2 YFSETQ, per germline. CDR3 length equals 14 residues. The germline V and J ends were trimmed by 0 bases and 6 bases, with 12 bases remaining between them. The CDR3 nucleotides are TGCGCCAGCAGCTTGGCTCCAGGGTCTTCTGAAGCTTTCTTT. This codes for CASSLAPGSSEAFF.

This chain connects TRBV2 to TRBJ2-5; D may be TRBD1 (5 bases). Germline V gene lookup returns CDR1 SNHLY and CDR2 FYNNEI. With 5 bases removed from V and 2 bases from J, the gap between germline ends came to 12 bases. This CDR3 region has 14 residues. In DNA form, the CDR3 reads TGTGCCAGCAGTCACAGGAGTTTTCAAGAGACCCAGTACTTC. It is translated as CASSHRSFQETQYF.

This chain links TRBV29-1 with TRBJ1-2, with a possible D match to TRBD1 (6 bases). Germline V CDR1 and CDR2: SQVTM, ANQGSEA. Trimming took 1 base from V and 6 from J, leaving 12 bases between them. This CDR3 spans 13 amino acids. The CDR3 loop is CSVEVGRGDGYTF. CDR3 DNA sequence: TGCAGCGTTGAAGTCGGCAGGGGAGATGGCTACACCTTC.

V usage is TRBV20-1 and J usage is TRBJ1-1; TRBD1 might be the D (5 bases). The CDR3 contains 11 residues. Trimming cost V 6 bases and J 3 bases, with 8 bases left between them. Germline loops: CDR1 DFQATT, CDR2 SNEGSKA (reference sequence). The CDR3 DNA sequence: TGCAGTGCCGGGGGGTACACTGAAGCTTTCTTT. Encoded protein: CSAGGYTEAFF.

The chain combines TRBV28 with TRBJ2-2; D is uncertain. This CDR3 is 12 amino acids long. V was pared by 3 bases and J by 8 bases, with 7 bases between. Germline V lookup: CDR1 MDHEN, CDR2 SYDVKM. Here the CDR3 DNA reads TGTGCCAGCAGTTTGGCCCAGGGGGAGCTGTTTTTT. This codes for CASSLAQGELFF. Looking up the rest from reference TRBV28 and TRBJ2-2 gives the full variable domain: DVKVTQSSRYLVKRTGEKVFLECVQDMDHENMFWYRQDPGLGLRLIYFSYDVKMKEKGDIPEGYSVSREKKERFSLILESASTNQTSMYLCASSLAQGELFFGEGSRLTVL.

This chain connects TRBV19 to TRBJ2-3, with D unresolved. The CDR3 is 16 residues long. Germline CDR1 and CDR2: LNHDA and SQIVND (reference sequence). The germline V and J ends were trimmed by 4 bases and 1 base, with 15 bases remaining between them. The chain's CDR3 is CASSTLLSPGTDTQYF. Here the CDR3 DNA reads TGTGCCAGTAGTACGTTATTGTCCCCAGGCACAGATACGCAGTATTTT.

V usage is TRBV10-2 and J usage is TRBJ2-7; TRBD1 agrees at 9 bases. Germline assignment: CDR1 WSHSY and CDR2 SAAADI. J gave up 5 bases and V 6 bases, and 2 bases lay outside the gene matches. This CDR3 has 12 residues. The CDR3 sequence is CASRTGGNEQYF. In DNA form, the CDR3 reads TGCGCCAGCAGGACAGGGGGTAACGAGCAGTACTTC.

This rearrangement joins TRBV19 to TRBJ1-5; 7 bases map to TRBD1. CDR1 is LNHDA and CDR2 is SQIVND in the germline V gene (reference sequence). This CDR3 has 15 amino acids. V gave up 6 bases and J gave up 3 bases; unmatched junction bases: 8. This chain's CDR3 is CASRQGTGANQPQHF. DNA of the CDR3: TGTGCCAGTAGGCAAGGAACAGGGGCCAATCAGCCCCAGCATTTT. The full variable domain, with the rest looked up from reference TRBV19 and TRBJ1-5, is DGGITQSPKYLFRKEGQNVTLSCEQNLNHDAMYWYRQDPGQGLRLIYYSQIVNDFQKGDIAEGYSVSREKKESFPLTVTSAQKNPTAFYLCASRQGTGANQPQHFGDGTRLSIL.

The chain couples TRBV5-1 to TRBJ2-1; 7 bases line up with TRBD2. Trimming at V came to 3 bases and at J to 2 bases, leaving 5 bases not matched to a gene. This CDR3 spans 15 amino acids. Germline CDR1 and CDR2: SGHRS and YFSETQ. The CDR3 loop reads CASSSSGNAYNEQFF. Here the CDR3 DNA reads TGCGCCAGCAGCTCGAGCGGGAATGCCTACAATGAGCAGTTCTTC.

The genes are TRBV5-5 and TRBJ1-1; TRBD1 agrees at 8 bases. CDR1 and CDR2 (germline): SGHKS, YYEKEE (reference sequence). CDR3 size: 16 residues. V shed 4 bases and J 3 bases; nucleotides not matched to a gene: 11. The CDR3 is CASSKIHQGADTEAFF. Written as DNA, the CDR3 is TGTGCCAGCAGCAAAATCCACCAGGGGGCTGACACTGAAGCTTTCTTT. Filled out from reference TRBV5-5 and TRBJ1-1, the complete variable domain reads DAGVTQSPTHLIKTRGQQVTLRCSPISGHKSVSWYQQVLGQGPQFIFQYYEKEERGRGNFPDRFSARQFPNYSSELNVNALLLGDSALYLCASSKIHQGADTEAFFGQGTRLTVV.

The chain links TRBV9 to TRBJ1-5, with 9 bases fitting TRBD1. The J segment lost 5 bases and the V segment lost 4 bases, leaving 7 bases of the junction unmatched. The length of the CDR3 is 15 residues. The germline V gene has CDR1 SGDLS and CDR2 YYNGEE. The CDR3 loop is CASSPGTGTHQPQHF. For the CDR3, the DNA is TGTGCCAGCAGCCCAGGGACAGGGACCCATCAGCCCCAGCATTTT.

The V gene is TRBV9, the J gene TRBJ1-1; D perhaps matches TRBD1 (6 bases). Per germline, CDR1 SGDLS and CDR2 YYNGEE. This CDR3 is 16 amino acids long. The ends were cut back, 3 bases at V and 0 bases at J, with 15 bases in the middle. CDR3 sequence (DNA): TGTGCCAGCAGCGGCGAAACAGGGATGGTGAACACTGAAGCTTTCTTT. Translation gives CASSGETGMVNTEAFF.

The CDR3 loop reads CASSQPVGQAKNIQYF. CDR3 nucleotide sequence: TGTGCCAGCAGCCAACCGGTGGGCCAAGCCAAAAACATTCAGTACTTC. The genes are TRBV28 and TRBJ2-4, with D hard to call. Germline V gives CDR1 MDHEN, CDR2 SYDVKM. The germline V and J ends were trimmed by 6 bases and 0 bases, with 15 bases remaining between them. CDR3 length equals 16 residues. Combining the CDR3 with reference TRBV28 and TRBJ2-4 gives the whole variable domain DVKVTQSSRYLVKRTGEKVFLECVQDMDHENMFWYRQDPGLGLRLIYFSYDVKMKEKGDIPEGYSVSREKKERFSLILESASTNQTSMYLCASSQPVGQAKNIQYFGAGTRLSVL.

The chain links TRBV5-1 to TRBJ2-7; D is possibly TRBD1 (6 bases). Germline-derived CDR1 and CDR2 are SGHRS and YFSETQ. V lost 0 bases to trimming and J lost 2 bases, with 15 bases between them. The CDR3 consists of 16 residues. The DNA for the CDR3 is TGCGCCAGCAGCTTGGGTGGGCAGGGGCTTACCTACGAGCAGTACTTC. As protein: CASSLGGQGLTYEQYF.

The V gene is TRBV7-9, the J gene TRBJ1-1; possibly TRBD1 for D (6 bases). CDR1 SEHNR and CDR2 FQNEAQ come from the germline V gene (reference sequence). The CDR3 has 13 residues. Trimming took off 6 bases at V and 2 bases at J, with 10 bases between the two ends. The CDR3 bases are TGTGCCAGCAGACCGGACAGAAACACTGAAGCTTTCTTT. This gives the protein CASRPDRNTEAFF.

The chain joins TRBV5-1 to TRBJ2-3, with D perhaps matching TRBD1 (6 bases). This CDR3 contains 15 residues. The V gene lost 1 base and the J gene lost 3 bases, with 12 bases spanning the gap. CDR1 SGHRS and CDR2 YFSETQ come from the germline V gene. Here the CDR3 reads CASSLSPQGTDTQYF. The CDR3 DNA reads TGCGCCAGCAGCTTGTCCCCACAGGGTACAGATACGCAGTATTTT.

This clone occurred a few times. V usage is TRBV15 and J usage is TRBJ1-4, with unresolved D. Deletions cut 5 bases from V and 4 bases from J, with 8 bases between. Germline V CDR1 and CDR2: LNHNV, YYDKDF (reference sequence). This CDR3 has 13 amino acids. The CDR3 nucleotides read TGTGCCACCAGCTCGTCCCTTAATGAAAAACTGTTTTTT. The encoded protein is CATSSSLNEKLFF.

The chain carries TRBV10-3 and TRBJ2-7, with 9 bases lining up with TRBD1. The length of the CDR3 is 16 residues. CDR1 and CDR2 (germline): ENHRY, SYGVKD. Trimming at V came to 5 bases and at J to 4 bases, leaving 12 bases not matched to a gene. CDR3 bases: TGTGCCATCAGTAGCGAGACGGGACAGGGATTTTACGAGCAGTACTTC. It yields the protein CAISSETGQGFYEQYF.

The DNA of the CDR3 is TGTGCCAGCAGCCGGGGGGGACCAAGGGCTGAAGCTTTCTTT. Its protein is CASSRGGPRAEAFF. The chain employs TRBV11-2 and TRBJ1-1; D might be TRBD1 (5 bases). V shed 5 bases and J shed 6 bases, with 16 bases lying between them. Germline V gene sequence: CDR1 SGHAT, CDR2 FQNNGV. The CDR3 sequence is 14 residues long.

V and J are TRBV6-6 and TRBJ2-7; TRBD1 is a possible D gene (5 bases). From germline, CDR1 is MNHNY and CDR2 SVGAGI (reference sequence). The CDR3 extends over 13 amino acids. Trimming left V 7 bases short and J 2 bases short, with 12 bases between. The CDR3, as DNA: TGTGCCAGCAATCCGGACAACGCCTACGAGCAGTACTTC. Residues: CASNPDNAYEQYF.

This chain uses TRBV6-5 with TRBJ2-3; 10 nucleotides line up with TRBD2. The CDR3 extends over 14 amino acids. Looked up from germline, CDR1 is MNHEY and CDR2 is SVGAGI. V shed 2 bases, J shed 5 bases, and the junction held 1 base outside the gene matches. CDR3: CASSYRLAGDTQYF. CDR3 sequence (DNA): TGTGCCAGCAGTTACCGACTAGCGGGAGATACGCAGTATTTT.

V usage is TRBV21-1 and J usage is TRBJ1-1. TRBV21-1 is described as a pseudogene. The CDR3 runs 13 residues. In DNA form, the CDR3 reads TGTGCCAGCAGCAAAGGTGAAGGGAGGAGAGCTTTCTTT. This codes for CASSKGEGRRAFF.

This chain links TRBV28 with TRBJ1-3; D is ambiguous. V was clipped by 6 bases and J by 4 bases, with 16 bases between them. The CDR3 has 15 amino acids. The germline CDR1 and CDR2 sequences are MDHEN and SYDVKM. CDR3 protein: CASSDLSVAGNTIYF. The DNA of the CDR3 is TGTGCCAGCAGCGATCTATCCGTAGCGGGAAACACCATATATTTT.

The chain employs TRBV4-1 and TRBJ1-4; D possibly corresponds to TRBD1 (6 bases). V lost 1 base, J lost 7 bases, and 16 bases lay in between. The germline CDR1 and CDR2 sequences are MGHRA and YSYEKL. This CDR3 is built from 16 residues. The CDR3 is CASSQGWGQRSEKLFF. CDR3 in DNA: TGCGCCAGCAGCCAAGGGTGGGGACAACGGAGTGAAAAACTGTTTTTT.

The genes are TRBV7-9 and TRBJ1-2; 9 bases are shared with TRBD1. Germline values: CDR1 SEHNR, CDR2 FQNEAQ (reference sequence). The J segment lost 6 bases and the V segment lost 5 bases, leaving 4 bases of the junction unmatched. CDR3 length equals 13 residues. The CDR3 loop is CASSPDRGNGYTF. In DNA, the CDR3 is TGTGCCAGCAGCCCCGACAGGGGGAATGGCTACACCTTC. The full variable domain, its missing parts supplied by reference TRBV7-9 and TRBJ1-2, is DTGVSQNPRHKITKRGQNVTFRCDPISEHNRLYWYRQTLGQGPEFLTYFQNEAQLEKSRLLSDRFSAERPKGSFSTLEIQRTEQGDSAMYLCASSPDRGNGYTFGSGTRLTVV.